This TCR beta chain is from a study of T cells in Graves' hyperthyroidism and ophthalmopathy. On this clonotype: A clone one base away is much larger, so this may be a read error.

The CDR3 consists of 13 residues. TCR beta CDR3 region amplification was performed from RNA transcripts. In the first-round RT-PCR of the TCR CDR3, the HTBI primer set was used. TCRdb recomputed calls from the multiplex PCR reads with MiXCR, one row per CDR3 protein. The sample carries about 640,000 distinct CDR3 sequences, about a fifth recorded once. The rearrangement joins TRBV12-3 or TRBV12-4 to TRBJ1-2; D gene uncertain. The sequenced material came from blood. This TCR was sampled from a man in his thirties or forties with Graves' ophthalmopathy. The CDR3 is CVSSLPARHGYTF. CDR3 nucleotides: TGTGTCAGCAGTTTACCGGCCCGTCATGGCTACACCTTC.